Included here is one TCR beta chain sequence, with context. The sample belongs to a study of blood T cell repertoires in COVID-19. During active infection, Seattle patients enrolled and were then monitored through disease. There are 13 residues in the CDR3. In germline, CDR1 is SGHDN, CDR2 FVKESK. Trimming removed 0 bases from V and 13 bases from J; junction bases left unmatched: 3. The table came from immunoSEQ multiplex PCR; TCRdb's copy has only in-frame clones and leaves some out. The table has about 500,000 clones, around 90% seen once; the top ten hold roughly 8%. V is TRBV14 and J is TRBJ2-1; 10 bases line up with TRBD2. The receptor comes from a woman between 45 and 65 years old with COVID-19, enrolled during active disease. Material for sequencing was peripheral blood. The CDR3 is CASSQELAGLQFF. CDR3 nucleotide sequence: TGTGCCAGCAGCCAAGAACTAGCGGGGTTACAGTTCTTC.